The rows below give T cell receptor beta chains drawn from one sample of a study of T-cell memory formation after mild COVID-19. TCRdb re-analysed the 5' RACE reads in MiXCR, keeping a single row per CDR3 protein. The profile shows over 300,000 distinct CDR3 sequences, 20% to 25% of them singletons. The sequenced sample consisted of PBMCs or a T cell subset sorted from them (not recorded which). These receptors originate from a man younger than 30 who had mild COVID-19 (a few samples of this study predate the infection). Cell type and time point are not known. The conserved cysteine and the conserved F or W are not part of the CDR3 here. D genes are given only for firm matches.

d_gene	v_gene	j_gene	CDR3aa
NA	TRBV20-1	TRBJ1-1	SARGYRQPSNTEAF
TRBD2	TRBV7-3	TRBJ2-3	ASSLGREGDTQY
NA	TRBV5-1	TRBJ1-1	ASNSGENTEAF
NA	TRBV5-6	TRBJ2-1	ASSLELTRLDNEQF
TRBD2	TRBV7-3	TRBJ2-1	ASSPRGATPNEQF
NA	TRBV3-1	TRBJ2-7	ASSQAHAGGAYEQY
NA	TRBV7-9	TRBJ2-7	ASSLALRVGSYEQY
NA	TRBV7-2	TRBJ1-6	ASSRVALSSYNSPLH
TRBD1	TRBV20-1	TRBJ2-7	SAMGQGRNEQY
NA	TRBV7-3	TRBJ2-2	ASSSPGAGTGELF
NA	TRBV7-2	TRBJ2-1	ASSFRQALYNEQF
NA	TRBV5-5	TRBJ2-4	ASSLPQNIQY
NA	TRBV25-1	TRBJ1-1	ASLSQRGTEAF
TRBD1	TRBV7-9	TRBJ2-7	ASSPTGNYEQY
NA	TRBV11-2	TRBJ2-1	ASSLKPSGEQF
NA	TRBV15	TRBJ1-5	ATSQGDSNQPQH
TRBD1	TRBV12-3/TRBV12-4	TRBJ1-2	ASTLDRSAGYT